These 29 T cell receptor beta chains were all obtained from the same sample, sequenced in a study of low-dose radiotherapy and immunotherapy resistance in tumors. First-strand cDNA relied on TRAV- and TRBV-specific primers spanning alpha and beta chains. PCR amplification of the TCRs was performed with Phusion for 20 PCR cycles, and it relied on a constant-region primer together with a V-primer adapter. TCRdb reprocessed the reads via MiXCR and lists one record per CDR3 protein. The table records around 10,000 distinct CDR3 sequences, 50% to 70% of them present only once. These receptors all stem from a human donor with advanced metastatic prostate, ovarian, gallbladder or colorectal cancer (not recorded which). This table probably holds off-target reads from a library built for another chain.

This chain uses TRBV15 with TRBJ1-1; D gene unclear. The CDR3 has 16 amino acids. Germline values: CDR1 LNHNV, CDR2 YYDKDF (reference sequence). V lost 1 base, J lost 5 bases, and 17 bases lay in between. Written as DNA, the CDR3 is TGTGCCACCAGCAGAGGCGGGGATTTGGGCATGACTGAAGCTTTCTTT. Amino acid sequence: CATSRGGDLGMTEAFF.

This sequence joins TRBV29-1 and TRBJ2-3; D is perhaps TRBD1 (6 bases). The CDR3 extends over 12 amino acids. V lost 4 bases, J lost 4 bases, and 9 bases lay in between. Germline V gene data show CDR1 as SQVTM and CDR2 as ANQGSEA. In nucleotides, the CDR3 is TGCAGCGTTGTCCGACAGGCAGATACGCAGTATTTT. This sequence encodes CSVVRQADTQYF.

The chain links TRBV12-3 or TRBV12-4 to TRBJ2-2; 9 nucleotides agree with TRBD1. The V and J ends lost 5 bases and 6 bases, in that order; junction bases with no gene match: 4. The CDR3 extends over 14 amino acids. Here the CDR3 DNA reads TGTGCCAGCAGTAATACAGGGGGCTCCGGGGAGCTGTTTTTT. Protein product: CASSNTGGSGELFF.

V and J are TRBV6-1 and TRBJ2-3; TRBD1 aligns across 7 bases. The length of the CDR3 is 14 residues. Per germline, CDR1 MNHNS and CDR2 SASEGT. V shed 10 bases and J 1 base; nucleotides not matched to a gene: 8. DNA of the CDR3: TGTGCCATCTCCTACAGGGGAGGCACAGATACGCAGTATTTT. It yields the protein CAISYRGGTDTQYF.

The chain employs TRBV3-1 and TRBJ2-1, with TRBD2 matching over 16 bases. V lost 2 bases to trimming and J lost 12 bases; unmatched junction nucleotides: 13. The length of the CDR3 is 18 residues. CDR1 is LGHDT and CDR2 is YNNKEL in the germline V gene (reference sequence). This CDR3 reads CASSQRGTGTSGGAGQFF. CDR3 DNA sequence: TGTGCCAGCAGCCAACGGGGTACCGGGACTAGCGGGGGGGCCGGGCAGTTCTTC.

V and J are TRBV11-2 and TRBJ2-5, with TRBD1 matching over 7 bases. The CDR3 has 14 residues. CDR1 SGHAT and CDR2 FQNNGV come from the germline V gene. V lost 5 bases and J lost 1; bases outside the gene matches: 4. DNA of the CDR3: TGTGCCAGCAGCAAGACAGGGCTCCAAGAGACCCAGTACTTC. Its protein product is CASSKTGLQETQYF. Drawing the rest from reference TRBV11-2 and TRBJ2-5, the complete variable domain is EAGVAQSPRYKIIEKRQSVAFWCNPISGHATLYWYQQILGQGPKLLIQFQNNGVVDDSQLPKDRFSAERLKGVDSTLKIQPAKLEDSAVYLCASSKTGLQETQYFGPGTRLLVL.

This clonotype appeared a few times. This chain connects TRBV6-8 to TRBJ1-5; 7 bases map to TRBD1. Germline V gene lookup returns CDR1 MNHGY and CDR2 SAAAGT. CDR3 length: 15 residues. Losses at the gene ends were 5 bases for V and 1 base for J; bases not matched to a gene: 5. The CDR3 DNA reads as TGTGCCAGCAGTGCGCAGGGGGGGAGCAATCAGCCCCAGCATTTT. Translation: CASSAQGGSNQPQHF.

The CDR3 loop reads CSAAGTSLFEQYF. CDR3 DNA sequence: TGCAGTGCTGCCGGGACTAGTCTGTTCGAGCAGTACTTC. The chain uses TRBV20-1 and TRBJ2-7, with 8 bases fitting TRBD2. This CDR3 is 13 amino acids long. J was trimmed by 6 bases and V by 5 bases; bases with no gene match: 9. The V gene's germline CDR1 is DFQATT and CDR2 SNEGSKA (reference sequence).

The chain employs TRBV23-1 and TRBJ2-7, with D unclear. TRBV23-1 is an ORF, with its function uncertain. This CDR3 spans 16 amino acids. Trimming took 2 bases from V and 2 from J, leaving 16 bases between them. The CDR3 protein is CASSQPQVVAPYEQYF. The DNA for the CDR3 is TGCGCCAGCAGTCAACCCCAAGTGGTAGCACCCTACGAGCAGTACTTC.

This sequence joins TRBV7-8 and TRBJ2-5; 9 positions agree with TRBD1. V trimming: 0 bases; J trimming: 5 bases; junction bases outside the gene matches: 4. The CDR3 totals 15 residues. Germline CDR1 and CDR2: SGHVS and FQNEAQ. CDR3 coding DNA: TGTGCCAGCAGCTTAGCTACAGGGGGCAGGGAGACCCAGTACTTC. As protein: CASSLATGGRETQYF.

The chain is built from TRBV20-1 and TRBJ2-1; D ambiguous. V dropped 3 bases and J dropped 5 bases, with 5 bases sitting between them. The CDR3 is made up of 11 amino acids. The germline V gene has CDR1 DFQATT and CDR2 SNEGSKA (reference sequence). The CDR3 spells CSARPHNEQFF. The CDR3 DNA reads as TGCAGTGCTAGGCCCCACAATGAGCAGTTCTTC.

This clonotype showed up just once. The chain recombines TRBV4-1 with TRBJ1-1; D is uncertain. The CDR3 covers 14 residues. Germline V gene data show CDR1 as MGHRA and CDR2 as YSYEKL. The ends were cut back, 1 base at V and 1 base at J, with 7 bases in the middle. The CDR3 region has the DNA TGCGCCAGCAGCCAAGGAATAGCGAACACTGAAGCTTTCTTT. Protein product: CASSQGIANTEAFF.

The chain couples TRBV6-2 or TRBV6-3 to TRBJ1-5; D is uncertain. V lost 4 bases to trimming and J lost 0 bases, with 7 bases between them. Germline V gene data show CDR1 as MNHEY and CDR2 as SVGEGT. CDR3 length: 14 amino acids. The CDR3 DNA reads as TGTGCCAGCAGTTTGGCAGATAGCAATCAGCCCCAGCATTTT. Protein sequence: CASSLADSNQPQHF.

The chain uses TRBV15 and TRBJ2-5; 7 bases are a match to TRBD2. CDR3 size: 16 residues. V was clipped by 0 bases and J by 2 bases; unmatched bases: 6. CDR1 and CDR2 from the germline V gene are LNHNV and YYDKDF (reference sequence). The DNA for the CDR3 is TGTGCCACCAGCAGAGAGGAGGCTAGCGGACAAGAGACCCAGTACTTC. Translating gives CATSREEASGQETQYF.

The chain recombines TRBV5-1 with TRBJ2-1; no reliable D call. Trimming stripped 1 base from V and 2 bases from J, with 4 bases between. Germline V CDR1 and CDR2: SGHRS, YFSETQ. The CDR3 consists of 13 residues. CDR3 coding DNA: TGCGCCAGCAGCTTGAGTACCTACAATGAGCAGTTCTTC. Amino acid sequence: CASSLSTYNEQFF.

As regards this clonotype: Sequence at one end of the junction differs from germline and may be a read error. The chain recombines TRBV4-1 with TRBJ1-1, with TRBD1 as a possible D gene (5 bases). Germline lookup yields CDR1 MGHRA and CDR2 YSYEKL. The CDR3 sequence is 13 residues long. The CDR3 sequence is CASSAVGATEAFF. CDR3 in DNA: TGTGCCAGCAGCGCGGTCGGGGCGACTGAAGCTTTCTTT.

The rearrangement links TRBV6-8 to TRBJ2-4, with 8 bases aligning to TRBD1. The CDR3 runs to 17 residues. V dropped 0 bases and J dropped 1; count of bases not matched to a gene: 5. The germline gives CDR1 MNHGY, CDR2 SAAAGT. The chain's CDR3 is CASSYSSGGWAKNIQYF. The CDR3 DNA reads as TGTGCCAGCAGTTACTCCTCAGGGGGCTGGGCCAAAAACATTCAGTACTTC.

The chain combines TRBV19 with TRBJ1-5; 10 bases are shared with TRBD1. The CDR3 length is 16 residues. V trimming: 4 bases; J trimming: 1 base; junction bases outside the gene matches: 4. The V gene's germline CDR1 is LNHDA and CDR2 SQIVND (reference sequence). The CDR3: CASSTQDRGSNQPQHF. The CDR3 DNA is TGTGCCAGTAGTACCCAGGACAGGGGGAGCAATCAGCCCCAGCATTTT.

The CDR3 nucleotides are TGCAGTGCTATATGGGACAGGGTTCTCCATGAGCAGTTCTTC. Translated: CSAIWDRVLHEQFF. V and J are TRBV20-1 and TRBJ2-1, with 9 bases lining up with TRBD1. Germline V gives CDR1 DFQATT, CDR2 SNEGSKA (reference sequence). CDR3 size: 14 residues. V trimming: 4 bases; J trimming: 8 bases; junction bases outside the gene matches: 9.

This clonotype was found a few times. This chain joins TRBV5-1 and TRBJ1-1; 7 bases match TRBD1. J gave up 8 bases and V 2 bases, and 12 bases lay outside the gene matches. The CDR3 covers 15 residues. From germline, CDR1 is SGHRS and CDR2 YFSETQ. In DNA form, the CDR3 reads TGCGCCAGCAGCTTCTCGGCCCCTGGGACAGAAGAAGCTTTCTTT. This translates into CASSFSAPGTEEAFF.

V gene TRBV3-1 combines with J gene TRBJ2-7, with a tentative D call TRBD2 (6 bases). The ends were cut back, 3 bases at V and 5 bases at J, with 20 bases in the middle. CDR1 and CDR2 from the germline V gene are LGHDT and YNNKEL (reference sequence). The CDR3 loop spans 16 amino acids. CDR3 residues: CASSQAGPLGFNEQYF. CDR3 nucleotides: TGTGCCAGCAGCCAGGCGGGACCCCTAGGCTTTAACGAGCAGTACTTC.

This clonotype was seen only a few times. This chain connects TRBV19 to TRBJ2-1; 14 bases are shared with TRBD2. This CDR3 is built from 17 residues. CDR1 is LNHDA, CDR2 SQIVND, per germline (reference sequence). V gave up 7 bases and J gave up 7 bases; unmatched junction bases: 12. CDR3 region: CASTPRGLAGVSNEQFF. CDR3 in DNA: TGTGCCAGTACACCTCGGGGACTAGCGGGAGTTTCAAATGAGCAGTTCTTC.

The chain uses TRBV18 and TRBJ2-7, with 8 bases lining up with TRBD1. This CDR3 region has 15 residues. V shed 3 bases and J 6 bases; nucleotides not matched to a gene: 10. Germline-derived CDR1 and CDR2 are KGHSH and LQKENI. The CDR3 nucleotides read TGTGCCAGCTCACCGCGGACAGGGTATACGGGCGAGCAGTACTTC. Residues: CASSPRTGYTGEQYF. Variable domain in full (rest from reference TRBV18 and TRBJ2-7): NAGVMQNPRHLVRRRGQEARLRCSPMKGHSHVYWYRQLPEEGLKFMVYLQKENIIDESGMPKERFSAEFPKEGPSILRIQQVVRGDSAAYFCASSPRTGYTGEQYFGPGTRLTVT.

The chain uses TRBV30 and TRBJ1-2, with a tentative D call TRBD1 (5 bases). Trimming shortened V by 3 bases and J by 8 bases, and 13 bases separated the two germline ends. Germline V gene sequence: CDR1 GTSNPN, CDR2 SVGIG (reference sequence). This CDR3 comprises 12 residues. CDR3 sequence: CAWRSGGTGYTF. CDR3 in DNA: TGTGCCTGGAGGTCTGGAGGGACCGGCTACACCTTC. Full variable domain (outside the CDR3, taken from reference TRBV30 and TRBJ1-2): SQTIHQWPATLVQPVGSPLSLECTVEGTSNPNLYWYRQAAGRGLQLLFYSVGIGQISSEVPQNLSASRPQDRQFILSSKKLLLSDSGFYLCAWRSGGTGYTFGSGTRLTVV.

On this clonotype: The junction departs from germline at one end; a sequencing error may be responsible. The chain combines TRBV6-2 or TRBV6-3 with TRBJ1-1; 7 bases fit TRBD1. There are 15 residues in the CDR3. From germline, CDR1 is MNHEY and CDR2 SVGEGT. Here the CDR3 reads CASTLLQGGNSEAFF. The DNA for the CDR3 is TGTGCCAGCACCCTACTCCAGGGGGGGAACTCTGAAGCTTTCTTT.

This chain connects TRBV5-6 to TRBJ2-1; 9 bases are shared with TRBD1. V shed 0 bases and J 6 bases; nucleotides not matched to a gene: 7. The germline V gene encodes CDR1 SGHDT and CDR2 YYEEEE. The CDR3 consists of 16 residues. CDR3 sequence reads: CASSLVGTGSGNEQFF. CDR3 sequence (DNA): TGTGCCAGCAGCTTGGTGGGGACAGGGAGCGGCAATGAGCAGTTCTTC.

The chain joins TRBV20-1 to TRBJ2-1; no definite D call. The CDR3 runs 13 residues. V was clipped by 3 bases and J by 0 bases, with 6 bases between them. Germline V gene data show CDR1 as DFQATT and CDR2 as SNEGSKA (reference sequence). As DNA, the CDR3 is TGCAGTGCTAGTTGGAGCTCCTACAATGAGCAGTTCTTC. This gives the protein CSASWSSYNEQFF.

DNA for the CDR3: TGTGCCAGCAGTTACCCCAGACAGTACGCCTACGAGCAGTACTTC. Translation: CASSYPRQYAYEQYF. The chain recombines TRBV6-2 or TRBV6-3 with TRBJ2-7; D perhaps matches TRBD1 (5 bases). This CDR3 comprises 15 residues. Per the germline V gene, CDR1 is MNHEY and CDR2 is SVGEGT. The V gene lost 2 bases and the J gene lost 2 bases, with 13 bases spanning the gap.

The chain uses TRBV11-2 and TRBJ2-4; D possibly uses TRBD1 or TRBD2 (5 bases each). Trimming took 1 base from V and 3 from J, leaving 7 bases between them. The CDR3 runs to 14 residues. Germline CDR1 reads SGHAT; CDR2 reads FQNNGV. DNA for the CDR3: TGTGCCAGCAGCTTAGTGAGGGGCAAAAACATTCAGTACTTC. Protein product: CASSLVRGKNIQYF.